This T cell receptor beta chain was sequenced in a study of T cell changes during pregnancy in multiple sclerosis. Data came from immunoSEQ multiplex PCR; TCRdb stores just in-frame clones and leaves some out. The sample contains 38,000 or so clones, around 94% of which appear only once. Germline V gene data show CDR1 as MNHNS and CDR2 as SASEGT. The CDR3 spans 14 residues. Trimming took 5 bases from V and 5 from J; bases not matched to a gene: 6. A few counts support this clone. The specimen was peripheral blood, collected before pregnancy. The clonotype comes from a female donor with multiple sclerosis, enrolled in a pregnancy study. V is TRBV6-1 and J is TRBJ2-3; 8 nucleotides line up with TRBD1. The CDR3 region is CASSFGQGGDTQYF. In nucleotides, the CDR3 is TGTGCCAGCAGTTTTGGACAGGGAGGAGATACGCAGTATTTT.